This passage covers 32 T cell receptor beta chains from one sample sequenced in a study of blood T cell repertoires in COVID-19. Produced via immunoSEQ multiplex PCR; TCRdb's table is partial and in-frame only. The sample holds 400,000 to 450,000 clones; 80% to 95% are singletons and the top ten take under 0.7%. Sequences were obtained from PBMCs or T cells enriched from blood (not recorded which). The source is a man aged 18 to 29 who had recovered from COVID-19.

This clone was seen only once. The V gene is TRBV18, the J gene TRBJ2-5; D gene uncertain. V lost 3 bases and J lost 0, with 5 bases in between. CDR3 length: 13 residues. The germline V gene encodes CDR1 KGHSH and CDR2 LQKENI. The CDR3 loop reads CASSPGYQETQYF. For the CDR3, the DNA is TGTGCCAGCTCACCCGGGTACCAAGAGACCCAGTACTTC. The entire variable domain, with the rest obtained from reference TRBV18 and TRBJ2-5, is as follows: NAGVMQNPRHLVRRRGQEARLRCSPMKGHSHVYWYRQLPEEGLKFMVYLQKENIIDESGMPKERFSAEFPKEGPSILRIQQVVRGDSAAYFCASSPGYQETQYFGPGTRLLVL.

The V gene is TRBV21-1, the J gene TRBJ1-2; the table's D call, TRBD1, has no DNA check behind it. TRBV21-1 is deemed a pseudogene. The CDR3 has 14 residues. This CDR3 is CASSTTGGGYGYTF. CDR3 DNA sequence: TGTGCCAGCAGCACTACAGGGGGCGGCTATGGCTACACCTTC.

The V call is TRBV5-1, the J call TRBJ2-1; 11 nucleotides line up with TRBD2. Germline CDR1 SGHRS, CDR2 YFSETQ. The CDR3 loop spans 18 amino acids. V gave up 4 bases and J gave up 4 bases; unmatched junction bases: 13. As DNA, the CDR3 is TGCGCCAGCAGCGGCGGGGCGGCTAGCGGGAGGTATTACAATGAGCAGTTCTTC. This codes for CASSGGAASGRYYNEQFF.

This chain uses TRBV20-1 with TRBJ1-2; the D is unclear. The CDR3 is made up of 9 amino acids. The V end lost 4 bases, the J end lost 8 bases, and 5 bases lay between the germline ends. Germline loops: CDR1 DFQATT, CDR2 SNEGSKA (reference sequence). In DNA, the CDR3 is TGCAGTGCTACCCCAGGCTACACCTTC. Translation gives CSATPGYTF.

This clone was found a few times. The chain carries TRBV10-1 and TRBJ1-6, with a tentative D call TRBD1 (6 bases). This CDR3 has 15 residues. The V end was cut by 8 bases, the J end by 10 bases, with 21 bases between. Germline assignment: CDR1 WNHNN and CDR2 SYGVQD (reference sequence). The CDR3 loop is CASVKKTGRGSPLHF. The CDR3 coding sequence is TGCGCCAGCGTGAAAAAGACAGGTCGAGGCTCACCCCTCCACTTT.

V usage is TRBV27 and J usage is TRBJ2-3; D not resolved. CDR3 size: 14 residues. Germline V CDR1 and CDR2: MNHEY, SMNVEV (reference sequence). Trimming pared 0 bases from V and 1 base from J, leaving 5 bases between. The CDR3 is CASSLSQGTDTQYF. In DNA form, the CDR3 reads TGTGCCAGCAGTTTATCCCAGGGCACAGATACGCAGTATTTT.

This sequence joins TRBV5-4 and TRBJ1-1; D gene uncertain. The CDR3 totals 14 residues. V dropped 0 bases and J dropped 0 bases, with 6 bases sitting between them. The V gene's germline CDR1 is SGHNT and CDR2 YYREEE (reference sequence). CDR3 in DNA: TGTGCCAGCAGCTTGGCAGTGATGAACACTGAAGCTTTCTTT. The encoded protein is CASSLAVMNTEAFF.

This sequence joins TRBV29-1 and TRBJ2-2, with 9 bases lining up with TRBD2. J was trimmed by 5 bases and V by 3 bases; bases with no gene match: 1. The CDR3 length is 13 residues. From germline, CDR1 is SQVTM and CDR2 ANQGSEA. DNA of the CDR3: TGCAGCGTTGAGAGCGGGAGGACCGGGGAGCTGTTTTTT. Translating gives CSVESGRTGELFF.

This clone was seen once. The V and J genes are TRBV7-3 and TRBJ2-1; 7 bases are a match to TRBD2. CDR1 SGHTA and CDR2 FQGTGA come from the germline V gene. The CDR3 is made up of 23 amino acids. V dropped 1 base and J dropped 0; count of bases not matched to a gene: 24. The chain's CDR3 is CASSLIPLTSPNPKAGSYNEQFF. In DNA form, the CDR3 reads TGTGCCAGCAGCTTAATCCCTCTGACTAGCCCCAACCCGAAGGCCGGCTCCTACAATGAGCAGTTCTTC.

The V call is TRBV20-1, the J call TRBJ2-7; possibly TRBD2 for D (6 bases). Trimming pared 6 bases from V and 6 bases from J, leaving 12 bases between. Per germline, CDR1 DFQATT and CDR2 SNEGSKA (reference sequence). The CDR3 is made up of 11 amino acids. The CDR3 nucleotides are TGCAGTGCCCTAGGCGGGACCGAGCAGTACTTC. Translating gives CSALGGTEQYF.

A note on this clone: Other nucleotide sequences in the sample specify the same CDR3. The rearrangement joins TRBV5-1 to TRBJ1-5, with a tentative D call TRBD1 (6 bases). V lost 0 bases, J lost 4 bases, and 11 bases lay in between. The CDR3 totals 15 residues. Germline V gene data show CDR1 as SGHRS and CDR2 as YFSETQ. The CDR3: CASSLEGQGNQPQHF. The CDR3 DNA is TGCGCCAGCAGCTTGGAAGGGCAGGGGAATCAGCCCCAGCATTTT.

CDR3 region: CASSMGQGFPQPQHF. CDR3 DNA sequence: TGTGCCAGTAGTATGGGGCAGGGGTTCCCTCAGCCCCAGCATTTT. This chain connects TRBV19 to TRBJ1-5; D is perhaps TRBD1 (6 bases). The ends were cut back, 3 bases at V and 6 bases at J, with 15 bases in the middle. CDR1 and CDR2 (germline): LNHDA, SQIVND (reference sequence). The CDR3 extends over 15 amino acids.

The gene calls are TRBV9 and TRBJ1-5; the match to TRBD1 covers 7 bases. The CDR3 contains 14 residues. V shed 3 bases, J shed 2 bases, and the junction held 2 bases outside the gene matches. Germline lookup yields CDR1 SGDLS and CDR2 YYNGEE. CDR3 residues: CASSGGQGNQPQHF. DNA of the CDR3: TGTGCCAGCAGCGGCGGACAGGGCAATCAGCCCCAGCATTTT.

Here the CDR3 DNA reads TGTGCCAGCAGTTTATGGACTAGCACAGATACGCAGTATTTT. This sequence encodes CASSLWTSTDTQYF. This chain joins TRBV28 and TRBJ2-3; D uncertain. V shed 0 bases and J shed 0 bases, with 4 bases lying between them. Germline loops: CDR1 MDHEN, CDR2 SYDVKM. This CDR3 comprises 14 residues.

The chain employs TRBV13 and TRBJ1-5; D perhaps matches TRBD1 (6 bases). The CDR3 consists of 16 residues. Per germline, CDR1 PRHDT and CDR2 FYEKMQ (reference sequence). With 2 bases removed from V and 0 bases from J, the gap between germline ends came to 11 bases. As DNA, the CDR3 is TGTGCCAGCAGCTTACGAGGACAGAATAGCAATCAGCCCCAGCATTTT. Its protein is CASSLRGQNSNQPQHF.

Here the CDR3 reads CASSLVRAGELFF. Written as DNA, the CDR3 is TGTGCCAGCAGCTTAGTGAGGGCCGGGGAGCTGTTTTTT. The rearrangement joins TRBV11-2 to TRBJ2-2; possible D gene TRBD2, 5 bases. The CDR3 is made up of 13 amino acids. Germline assignment: CDR1 SGHAT and CDR2 FQNNGV. V lost 1 base to trimming and J lost 6 bases, with 6 bases between them.

CDR3 region: CASREVNSPLHF. The CDR3 DNA reads as TGTGCCAGCCGGGAGGTTAATTCACCCCTCCACTTT. The chain recombines TRBV6-5 with TRBJ1-6, with D uncertain. V lost 8 bases to trimming and J lost 6 bases, with 8 bases between them. Germline CDR1 reads MNHEY; CDR2 reads SVGAGI. The CDR3 has 12 residues.

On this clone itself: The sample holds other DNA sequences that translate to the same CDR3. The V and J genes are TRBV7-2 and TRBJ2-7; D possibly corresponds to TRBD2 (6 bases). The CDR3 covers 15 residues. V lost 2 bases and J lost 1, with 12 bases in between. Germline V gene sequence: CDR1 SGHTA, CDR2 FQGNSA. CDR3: CASSLFSGLSYEQYF. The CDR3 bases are TGTGCCAGCAGCTTATTTAGCGGACTTTCCTACGAGCAGTACTTC.

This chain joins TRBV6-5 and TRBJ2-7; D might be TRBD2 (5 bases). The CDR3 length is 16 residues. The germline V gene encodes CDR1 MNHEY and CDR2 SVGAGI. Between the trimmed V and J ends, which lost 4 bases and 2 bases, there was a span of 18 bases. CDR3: CASSSLANSDTYEQYF. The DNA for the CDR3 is TGTGCCAGCAGTTCCCTAGCCAACAGCGATACCTACGAGCAGTACTTC.

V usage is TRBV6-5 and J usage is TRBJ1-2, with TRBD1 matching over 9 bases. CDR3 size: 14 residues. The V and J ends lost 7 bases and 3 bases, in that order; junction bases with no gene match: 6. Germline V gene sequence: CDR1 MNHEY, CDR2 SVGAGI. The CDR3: CASTPRDRDYGYTF. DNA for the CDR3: TGTGCCAGCACCCCTCGGGACAGGGACTATGGCTACACCTTC.

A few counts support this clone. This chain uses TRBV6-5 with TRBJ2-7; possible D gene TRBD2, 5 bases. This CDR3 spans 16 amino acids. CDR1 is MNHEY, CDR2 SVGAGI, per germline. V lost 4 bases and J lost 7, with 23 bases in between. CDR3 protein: CASSSNAGLLAREQYF. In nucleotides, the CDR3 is TGTGCCAGCAGTTCAAACGCGGGTCTATTGGCTCGGGAGCAGTACTTC.

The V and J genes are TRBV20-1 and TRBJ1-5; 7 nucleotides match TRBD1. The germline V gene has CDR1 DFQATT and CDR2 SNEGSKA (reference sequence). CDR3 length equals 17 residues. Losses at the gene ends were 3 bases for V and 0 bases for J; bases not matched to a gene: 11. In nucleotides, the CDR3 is TGCAGTGCTAGTAAGGGGACAGCCCTATATAGCAATCAGCCCCAGCATTTT. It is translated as CSASKGTALYSNQPQHF.

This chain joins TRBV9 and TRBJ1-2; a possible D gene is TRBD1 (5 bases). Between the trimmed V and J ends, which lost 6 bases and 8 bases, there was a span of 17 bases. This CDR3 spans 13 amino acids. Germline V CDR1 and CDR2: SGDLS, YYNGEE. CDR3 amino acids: CASTPHRLGGYTF. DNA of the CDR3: TGTGCCAGCACCCCACACAGGTTAGGAGGCTACACCTTC.

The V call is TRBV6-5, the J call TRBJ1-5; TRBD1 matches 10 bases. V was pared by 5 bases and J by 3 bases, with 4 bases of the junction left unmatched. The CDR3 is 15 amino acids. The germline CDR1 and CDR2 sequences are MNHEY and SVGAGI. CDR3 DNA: TGTGCCAGCAGTCTTGGGACAGGGGTCAATCAGCCCCAGCATTTT. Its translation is CASSLGTGVNQPQHF.

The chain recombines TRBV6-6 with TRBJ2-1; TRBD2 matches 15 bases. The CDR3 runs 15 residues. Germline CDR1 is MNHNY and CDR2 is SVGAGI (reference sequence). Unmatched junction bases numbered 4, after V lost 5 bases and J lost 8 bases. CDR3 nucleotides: TGTGCCAGCAGTATCGGACTAGCGGGAGGGCATGAGCAGTTCTTC. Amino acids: CASSIGLAGGHEQFF.

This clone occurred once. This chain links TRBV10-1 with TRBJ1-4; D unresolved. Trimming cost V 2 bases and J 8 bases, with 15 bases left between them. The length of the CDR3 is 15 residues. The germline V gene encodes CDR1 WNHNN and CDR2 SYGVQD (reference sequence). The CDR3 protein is CASSEAGGAPEKLFF. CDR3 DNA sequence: TGCGCCAGCAGTGAGGCGGGAGGCGCACCCGAAAAACTGTTTTTT.

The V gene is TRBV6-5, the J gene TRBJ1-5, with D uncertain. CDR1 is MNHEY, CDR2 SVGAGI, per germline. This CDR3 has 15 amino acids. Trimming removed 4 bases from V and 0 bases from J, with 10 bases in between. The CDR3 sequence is CASSSGFYSNQPQHF. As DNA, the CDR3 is TGTGCCAGCAGTTCGGGTTTTTATAGCAATCAGCCCCAGCATTTT.

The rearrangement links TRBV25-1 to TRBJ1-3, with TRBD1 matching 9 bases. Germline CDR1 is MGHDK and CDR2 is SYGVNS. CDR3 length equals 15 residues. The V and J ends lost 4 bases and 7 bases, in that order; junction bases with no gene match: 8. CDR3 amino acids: CASSVNRGRMNTIYF. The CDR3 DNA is TGTGCCAGCAGTGTGAACAGGGGGCGAATGAACACCATATATTTT.

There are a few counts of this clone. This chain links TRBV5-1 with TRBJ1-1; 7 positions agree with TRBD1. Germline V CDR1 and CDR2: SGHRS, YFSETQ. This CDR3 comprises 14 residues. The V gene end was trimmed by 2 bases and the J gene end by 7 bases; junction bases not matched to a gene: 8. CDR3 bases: TGCGCCAGCAGCTTACAGGGCCCAGGGGGTGAAGCTTTCTTT. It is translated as CASSLQGPGGEAFF.

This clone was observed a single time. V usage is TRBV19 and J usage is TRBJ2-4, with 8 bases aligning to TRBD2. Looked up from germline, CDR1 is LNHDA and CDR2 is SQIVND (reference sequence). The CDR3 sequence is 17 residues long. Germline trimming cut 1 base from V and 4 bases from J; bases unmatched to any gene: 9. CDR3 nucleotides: TGTGCCAGTAGTATAGTTGACCTAGCGGGCCTAAAAAACATTCAGTACTTC. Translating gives CASSIVDLAGLKNIQYF.

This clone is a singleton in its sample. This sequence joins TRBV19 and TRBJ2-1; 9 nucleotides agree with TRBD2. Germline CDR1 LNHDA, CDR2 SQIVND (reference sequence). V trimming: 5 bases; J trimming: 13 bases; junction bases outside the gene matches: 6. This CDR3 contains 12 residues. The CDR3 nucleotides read TGTGCCAGTAGTCTGACTAGCGGCACCCAGTTCTTC. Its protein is CASSLTSGTQFF.

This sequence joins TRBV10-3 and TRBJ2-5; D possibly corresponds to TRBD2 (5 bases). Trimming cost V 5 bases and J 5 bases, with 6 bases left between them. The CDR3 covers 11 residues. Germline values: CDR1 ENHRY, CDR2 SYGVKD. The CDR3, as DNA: TGTGCCATCAGTACGGGGGAGACCCAGTACTTC. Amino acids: CAISTGETQYF.